These 29 T cell receptor beta chains originate from one sample sequenced in a study of shared clonotypes between healthy human individuals. Clones were sequenced by immunoSEQ multiplex PCR, and TCRdb holds only the in-frame ones, with some missing. The data hold under 650,000 clones, with 95% to 97% observed a single time. The sample taken for sequencing was naive CD4+ T cells sorted from blood. Subset denoted: CD45RA+ positively selected. Receptors were obtained from a woman aged 25 to 45 in good health.

The table lists this clone with a few counts. This sequence joins TRBV19 and TRBJ1-2, with D perhaps matching TRBD1 (6 bases). Trimming pared 6 bases from V and 0 bases from J, leaving 11 bases between. Germline V gene sequence: CDR1 LNHDA, CDR2 SQIVND (reference sequence). This CDR3 contains 14 residues. The CDR3 DNA reads TGTGCCAGTAGCTACAGGGCGACTAACTATGGCTACACCTTC. Its protein is CASSYRATNYGYTF.

The DNA of the CDR3 is TGTGCCAGTACAATGGGTGAACCAGATACGCAGTATTTT. It codes for CASTMGEPDTQYF. The rearrangement joins TRBV19 to TRBJ2-3; no clear D gene. CDR3 length: 13 residues. The ends were cut back, 7 bases at V and 4 bases at J, with 12 bases in the middle. Per germline, CDR1 LNHDA and CDR2 SQIVND (reference sequence).

The chain recombines TRBV11-2 with TRBJ2-1; D not certain. Germline V gene lookup returns CDR1 SGHAT and CDR2 FQNNGV. V shed 4 bases and J shed 6 bases, with 25 bases lying between them. The CDR3 runs to 18 residues. The CDR3 region has the DNA TGTGCCAGCAGCTCTTATTACGACACTAACCCTCCAAGCAATGAGCAGTTCTTC. Translated, it gives CASSSYYDTNPPSNEQFF.

A word on this clone: Other DNA sequences in this specimen translate into the identical CDR3. The chain employs TRBV28 and TRBJ1-3; TRBD1 matches at 7 bases. The V gene's germline CDR1 is MDHEN and CDR2 SYDVKM. This CDR3 has 14 amino acids. Trimming at V came to 5 bases and at J to 0 bases, leaving 1 base not matched to a gene. CDR3 nucleotides: TGTGCCAGCAGTCCAGGGGGCTCTGGAAACACCATATATTTT. This sequence encodes CASSPGGSGNTIYF.

This chain joins TRBV7-3 and TRBJ2-3; 10 bases fit TRBD2. Germline V CDR1 and CDR2: SGHTA, FQGTGA. Trimming at V came to 5 bases and at J to 1 base, leaving 15 bases not matched to a gene. CDR3 length equals 19 residues. The CDR3 DNA follows: TGTGCCAGCAGCACTAGAGGTTCGGGGACTAGCGCACGCACAGATACGCAGTATTTT. It specifies CASSTRGSGTSARTDTQYF.

This sequence joins TRBV5-1 and TRBJ2-5; D remains ambiguous. There are 13 residues in the CDR3. Germline assignment: CDR1 SGHRS and CDR2 YFSETQ. Trimming removed 1 base at V and 4 bases at J, with 8 bases between. As DNA, the CDR3 is TGCGCCAGCAGCTTGTTTAGTAGAGAGACCCAGTACTTC. As protein: CASSLFSRETQYF.

The V and J genes are TRBV6-1 and TRBJ2-7; D is ambiguous. Germline CDR1 reads MNHNS; CDR2 reads SASEGT. V lost 6 bases and J 0 bases, leaving 3 bases between the germline ends. The CDR3 sequence is 11 residues long. The CDR3 DNA sequence: TGTGCCAGCAGAGCCTCCTACGAGCAGTACTTC. This encodes CASRASYEQYF.

The chain joins TRBV4-1 to TRBJ2-1; TRBD1 might be the D (5 bases). This CDR3 region has 16 residues. Germline CDR1 and CDR2: MGHRA and YSYEKL. V lost 5 bases to trimming and J lost 1 base, with 15 bases between them. CDR3 nucleotides: TGCGCCAGCAGCTTCCGTCAGGGTGTATCCTACAATGAGCAGTTCTTC. Translated: CASSFRQGVSYNEQFF.

The gene calls are TRBV6-1 and TRBJ2-7; 8 nucleotides match TRBD2. This CDR3 comprises 15 residues. From germline, CDR1 is MNHNS and CDR2 SASEGT. V dropped 2 bases and J dropped 1; count of bases not matched to a gene: 4. The CDR3 loop is CASSEPSGGSYEQYF. The CDR3 nucleotides are TGTGCCAGCAGTGAACCAAGCGGGGGTTCCTACGAGCAGTACTTC.

The chain uses TRBV7-9 and TRBJ2-1, with D maybe TRBD2 (5 bases). The CDR3 runs 15 residues. With 6 bases removed from V and 4 bases from J, the gap between germline ends came to 16 bases. CDR1 and CDR2 from the germline V gene are SEHNR and FQNEAQ (reference sequence). The CDR3 DNA sequence: TGTGCCAGCAGGACTCGGACTGGCACTTACAATGAGCAGTTCTTC. This encodes CASRTRTGTYNEQFF.

The rearrangement joins TRBV2 to TRBJ2-7, with TRBD1 matching 8 bases. This CDR3 spans 14 amino acids. J was trimmed by 5 bases and V by 7 bases; bases with no gene match: 10. The germline CDR1 and CDR2 sequences are SNHLY and FYNNEI. CDR3 nucleotides: TGTGCCAGCACGGTAAGGACAGGGTCCCACGAGCAGTACTTC. Translated: CASTVRTGSHEQYF.

The gene calls are TRBV30 and TRBJ2-2, with unresolved D. CDR3 size: 16 residues. Germline V gene data show CDR1 as GTSNPN and CDR2 as SVGIG (reference sequence). Deletions cut 3 bases from V and 2 bases from J, with 16 bases between. This CDR3 is CAWRGYGLANTGELFF. CDR3 sequence (DNA): TGTGCCTGGAGAGGGTACGGGCTCGCCAACACCGGGGAGCTGTTTTTT.

This clone appeared a single time. The chain links TRBV29-1 to TRBJ2-5; no definite D call. The CDR3 has 12 residues. The germline CDR1 and CDR2 sequences are SQVTM and ANQGSEA. Trimming pared 7 bases from V and 5 bases from J, leaving 14 bases between. Here the CDR3 reads CSARRDRETQYF. The DNA of the CDR3 is TGCAGCGCCCGTAGGGATCGGGAGACCCAGTACTTC. Combining the CDR3 with reference TRBV29-1 and TRBJ2-5 gives the whole variable domain SAVISQKPSRDICQRGTSLTIQCQVDSQVTMMFWYRQQPGQSLTLIATANQGSEATYESGFVIDKFPISRPNLTFSTLTVSNMSPEDSSIYLCSARRDRETQYFGPGTRLLVL.

V and J are TRBV19 and TRBJ2-3; D is ambiguous. V lost 3 bases and J 2 bases, leaving 6 bases between the germline ends. The CDR3 consists of 13 residues. Germline CDR1 LNHDA, CDR2 SQIVND (reference sequence). CDR3 sequence reads: CASSMGTTDTQYF. In DNA form, the CDR3 reads TGTGCCAGTAGTATGGGCACCACAGATACGCAGTATTTT.

This clone was recorded once. The chain is built from TRBV29-1 and TRBJ2-1, with 10 bases that match TRBD2. V lost 7 bases, J lost 4 bases, and 16 bases stayed unmatched. The CDR3 is made up of 17 amino acids. Germline loops: CDR1 SQVTM, CDR2 ANQGSEA. This CDR3 reads CSAPKGSSGSWYNEQFF. The CDR3 DNA follows: TGCAGCGCCCCCAAAGGCTCTAGCGGGAGTTGGTACAATGAGCAGTTCTTC.

The CDR3 DNA is TGTGCCAGCAGCTTACTCAGGGGGGCAGCCTACGAGCAGTACTTC. Residues: CASSLLRGAAYEQYF. The J gene is TRBJ2-7, the V gene TRBV7-8; D possibly corresponds to TRBD1 (7 bases). Germline V lookup: CDR1 SGHVS, CDR2 FQNEAQ. Trimming removed 2 bases from V and 2 bases from J, with 13 bases in between. The CDR3 totals 15 residues.

This rearrangement joins TRBV11-3 to TRBJ2-2, with D tentatively TRBD1 or TRBD2 (5 bases each). V lost 1 base, J lost 3 bases, and 9 bases lay in between. Germline values: CDR1 SGHNT, CDR2 YENEEA. The CDR3 extends over 15 amino acids. The CDR3 sequence is CASSLVGTDTGELFF. The CDR3 DNA reads TGTGCCAGCAGCTTAGTTGGGACGGACACCGGGGAGCTGTTTTTT.

The chain has TRBV6-5 and TRBJ2-7; possible D gene TRBD2, 6 bases. The CDR3 contains 15 residues. CDR1 is MNHEY and CDR2 is SVGAGI in the germline V gene. V was cut by 0 bases and J by 9 bases, with 18 bases left in between. CDR3 region: CASSYSIEGGVGQYF. CDR3 nucleotides: TGTGCCAGCAGTTACTCGATAGAGGGAGGAGTAGGGCAGTACTTC.

In nucleotides, the CDR3 is TGTGCCAGCAGTTTTTGGGGGGCGAGGCAGCCCCAGCATTTT. Translated, it gives CASSFWGARQPQHF. This chain uses TRBV28 with TRBJ1-5, with D perhaps matching TRBD1 (6 bases). The CDR3 has 14 residues. Germline V lookup: CDR1 MDHEN, CDR2 SYDVKM. Trimming left V 3 bases short and J 7 bases short, with 13 bases between. The entire variable domain, with the rest obtained from reference TRBV28 and TRBJ1-5, is as follows: DVKVTQSSRYLVKRTGEKVFLECVQDMDHENMFWYRQDPGLGLRLIYFSYDVKMKEKGDIPEGYSVSREKKERFSLILESASTNQTSMYLCASSFWGARQPQHFGDGTRLSIL.

This sequence joins TRBV18 and TRBJ2-7, with TRBD1 as a possible D gene (5 bases). Germline values: CDR1 KGHSH, CDR2 LQKENI. V lost 3 bases, J lost 2 bases, and 11 bases lay in between. The CDR3 spans 14 residues. The CDR3 nucleotides are TGTGCCAGCTCACCCGCAGGGAAACCCTACGAGCAGTACTTC. It encodes CASSPAGKPYEQYF. Full variable domain (missing parts from reference TRBV18 and TRBJ2-7): NAGVMQNPRHLVRRRGQEARLRCSPMKGHSHVYWYRQLPEEGLKFMVYLQKENIIDESGMPKERFSAEFPKEGPSILRIQQVVRGDSAAYFCASSPAGKPYEQYFGPGTRLTVT.

The V and J genes are TRBV18 and TRBJ1-5; D is undetermined. The CDR3 extends over 13 amino acids. V was clipped by 1 base and J by 5 bases, with 6 bases between them. Germline-derived CDR1 and CDR2 are KGHSH and LQKENI. The CDR3 DNA is TGTGCCAGCTCACCACTACCCGATCAGCCCCAGCATTTT. Its protein product is CASSPLPDQPQHF.

The chain links TRBV10-3 to TRBJ2-3; 9 bases match TRBD2. Trimming cost V 2 bases and J 2 bases; bases outside gene matches: 5. The CDR3 covers 16 residues. Germline CDR1 reads ENHRY; CDR2 reads SYGVKD. The CDR3 here is CAISEKAGGPTDTQYF. The CDR3 bases are TGTGCCATCAGTGAGAAAGCGGGAGGTCCCACAGATACGCAGTATTTT.

The chain has TRBV28 and TRBJ1-1; D gene ambiguous. The CDR3 sequence is 15 residues long. Per germline, CDR1 MDHEN and CDR2 SYDVKM. Trimming stripped 8 bases from V and 1 base from J, with 17 bases between. The CDR3 protein is CASRPPGRTNTEAFF. CDR3 bases: TGTGCCAGCCGACCCCCTGGACGGACGAACACTGAAGCTTTCTTT. Complete variable domain (other parts from reference TRBV28 and TRBJ1-1): DVKVTQSSRYLVKRTGEKVFLECVQDMDHENMFWYRQDPGLGLRLIYFSYDVKMKEKGDIPEGYSVSREKKERFSLILESASTNQTSMYLCASRPPGRTNTEAFFGQGTRLTVV.

The sample holds one count of this clone. The rearrangement joins TRBV5-1 to TRBJ2-1, with 12 bases matching TRBD1. V gave up 4 bases and J gave up 0 bases; unmatched junction bases: 5. The germline V gene has CDR1 SGHRS and CDR2 YFSETQ. CDR3 size: 17 residues. CDR3 sequence: CASSTGTGGPSYNEQFF. CDR3 bases: TGCGCCAGCAGCACCGGGACAGGGGGCCCCTCCTACAATGAGCAGTTCTTC.

The chain employs TRBV5-1 and TRBJ2-6, with 10 positions matching TRBD1. The length of the CDR3 is 15 residues. V was pared by 6 bases and J by 2 bases, with 2 bases of the junction left unmatched. Germline-derived CDR1 and CDR2 are SGHRS and YFSETQ. CDR3 DNA sequence: TGCGCCAGCACCGGGACAGGGGCTGGGGCCAACGTCCTGACTTTC. Residues: CASTGTGAGANVLTF.

This chain links TRBV6-1 with TRBJ2-2; D is perhaps TRBD2 (5 bases). CDR1 is MNHNS and CDR2 is SASEGT in the germline V gene. V gave up 4 bases and J gave up 5 bases, with 14 bases separating them. The CDR3 totals 15 residues. Here the CDR3 reads CASSVERVGTGELFF. The CDR3 DNA follows: TGTGCCAGCAGTGTAGAGAGGGTAGGGACCGGGGAGCTGTTTTTT.

Only one count was recorded for this clone. The chain combines TRBV5-1 with TRBJ2-5, with D possibly being TRBD2 (7 bases). The J call may be incorrect, as the DNA end agrees better with TRBJ2-7. CDR3 size: 15 residues. CDR1 and CDR2 from the germline V gene are SGHRS and YFSETQ. Here the CDR3 DNA reads TGCGCCAGCAGCTTGGATCGGGGGGCGCACCACGAGCAGTACTTC. Its translation is CASSLDRGAHHEQYF.

This clone was recorded once. This CDR3 reads CASMQYYGYTF. The CDR3 coding sequence is TGTGCCAGCATGCAATACTATGGCTACACCTTC. This rearrangement joins TRBV6-1 to TRBJ1-2; D gene uncertain. Germline V lookup: CDR1 MNHNS, CDR2 SASEGT. The CDR3 runs 11 residues. Trimming pared 7 bases from V and 3 bases from J, leaving 6 bases between.

The chain combines TRBV5-6 with TRBJ1-4, with D possibly being TRBD1 (5 bases). Germline CDR1 is SGHDT and CDR2 is YYEEEE. V was trimmed by 4 bases and J by 4 bases, leaving 14 bases between them. The CDR3 extends over 15 amino acids. The CDR3 sequence: CASSPRQTINEKLFF. The CDR3, as DNA: TGTGCCAGCAGCCCCCGACAGACTATTAATGAAAAACTGTTTTTT.